This T cell receptor (beta chain) was recovered during a study of regulatory dendritic cells for organ transplantation. General study results and limits: Memory CD8+ clonal expansion seemed more limited with regulatory than mature dendritic cells.

Here immunoSEQ multiplex PCR was the method, and the copy in TCRdb shows in-frame clones only, minus some. This table holds roughly 35,000 clones, roughly 91% found once. A word on this clone: No antigen is known for it.

With 5 bases clipped from V and 1 base from J, the junction kept 4 bases outside the gene matches. CDR1 is LNHDA and CDR2 is SQIVND in the germline V gene (reference sequence). This CDR3 is 14 amino acids long. Sequences were obtained from naive CD4+ T cells from blood. Subset: CD45RA+ naive T cells. The rearrangement links TRBV19 to TRBJ2-5, with 7 bases identical to TRBD1. The TCR was taken from a human donor in good health. Written as DNA, the CDR3 is TGTGCCAGTAGTCCCAGACAGGGCCAAGAGACCCAGTACTTC. This encodes CASSPRQGQETQYF.